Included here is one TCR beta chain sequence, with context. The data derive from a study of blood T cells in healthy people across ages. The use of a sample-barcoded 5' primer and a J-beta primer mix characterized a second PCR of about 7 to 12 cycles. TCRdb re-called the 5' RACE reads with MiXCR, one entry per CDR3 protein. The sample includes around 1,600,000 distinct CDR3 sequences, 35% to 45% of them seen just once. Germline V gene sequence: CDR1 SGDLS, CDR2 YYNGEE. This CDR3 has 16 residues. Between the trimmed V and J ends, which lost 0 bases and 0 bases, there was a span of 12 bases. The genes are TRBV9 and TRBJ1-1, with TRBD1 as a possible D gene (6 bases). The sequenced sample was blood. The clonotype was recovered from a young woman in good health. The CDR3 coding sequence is TGTGCCAGCAGCGTAGAGAGGACAGCCTTGAACACTGAAGCTTTCTTT. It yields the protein CASSVERTALNTEAFF.